This TCR beta chain came from a study of shared clonotypes between healthy human individuals. As for the study in general: Sampling drew on donors who were a couple of women and a few men aged 18 to 49.

Investigators spread the genomic DNA of each subset evenly over several immunoSEQ plates. Produced via immunoSEQ multiplex PCR; TCRdb's table is partial and in-frame only. This table has 2,500,000 or so clones, approximately 92% appearing once. Germline loops: CDR1 MNHEY, CDR2 SMNVEV (reference sequence). Trimming shortened V by 5 bases and J by 8 bases, and 24 bases separated the two germline ends. The CDR3 has 16 amino acids. Study-wide points: Richness estimates generally favored naive over memory subsets.

Concerning this clone itself: Its antigen is not identified.

The chain recombines TRBV27 with TRBJ1-2; possible D gene TRBD1, 6 bases. Sequenced sample: naive CD4+ T cells sorted from blood. As for subset: CD45RA+ positively selected. This TCR was sampled from a man aged 18 to 35 in good health. CDR3 protein: CASSPNPYRQVGGYTF. In DNA, the CDR3 is TGTGCCAGCAGTCCAAACCCCTATCGACAGGTTGGGGGCTACACCTTC.